These 17 T cell receptor beta chains came from one sample sequenced in a study of T cell changes during pregnancy in multiple sclerosis. Profiled with immunoSEQ multiplex PCR; TCRdb holds only in-frame clones, not every one. The sample shows more than 35,000 clones, 75% to 95% of them seen only once. The sample consisted of CD8+ T cells from peripheral blood mononuclear cells, taken after pregnancy. The receptors come from a female donor with multiple sclerosis, enrolled in a pregnancy study.

This clone has only one observation. The rearrangement joins TRBV9 to TRBJ1-1; TRBD1 is a possible D gene (5 bases). Germline loops: CDR1 SGDLS, CDR2 YYNGEE. V shed 0 bases and J shed 1 base, with 13 bases lying between them. The CDR3 spans 16 residues. CDR3 region: CASSVGGRGTNTEAFF. The DNA for the CDR3 is TGTGCCAGCAGCGTAGGTGGTCGGGGGACGAACACTGAAGCTTTCTTT.

This CDR3 reads CASTLAGVTDTQYF. In DNA form, the CDR3 reads TGTGCCAGCACACTAGCGGGAGTCACAGATACGCAGTATTTT. The chain links TRBV9 to TRBJ2-3; TRBD2 aligns across 11 bases. The CDR3 is 14 residues long. Trimming at V came to 6 bases and at J to 2 bases, leaving 2 bases not matched to a gene. Germline V CDR1 and CDR2: SGDLS, YYNGEE.

The V gene is TRBV28, the J gene TRBJ1-4; D unclear. The V gene lost 5 bases and the J gene lost 11 bases, with 24 bases spanning the gap. Germline-derived CDR1 and CDR2 are MDHEN and SYDVKM. CDR3 size: 16 residues. For the CDR3, the DNA is TGTGCCAGCAGTCACACCCGGGTCCCCCGAACCCTGAAACTGTTTTTT. Translating it yields CASSHTRVPRTLKLFF.

The chain links TRBV7-6 to TRBJ2-5; 8 bases are a match to TRBD2. Losses at the gene ends were 5 bases for V and 5 bases for J; bases not matched to a gene: 4. CDR1 and CDR2 from the germline V gene are SGHVS and FNYEAQ. This CDR3 spans 13 amino acids. The CDR3 loop reads CASSPPGGETQYF. The CDR3 nucleotides read TGTGCCAGCAGCCCCCCGGGGGGGGAGACCCAGTACTTC.

V gene TRBV19 combines with J gene TRBJ1-5; 8 bases agree with TRBD1. Germline-derived CDR1 and CDR2 are LNHDA and SQIVND (reference sequence). This CDR3 contains 11 residues. V dropped 11 bases and J dropped 7; count of bases not matched to a gene: 4. CDR3 coding DNA: TGTGCCTCACAGGGGGACCAGCCCCAGCATTTT. Residues: CASQGDQPQHF.

This clone was seen a single time. The chain has TRBV5-5 and TRBJ1-6, with 9 bases that match TRBD1. With V trimmed by 3 bases and J by 9 bases, 4 bases remained unmatched. Germline-derived CDR1 and CDR2 are SGHKS and YYEKEE (reference sequence). The CDR3 spans 14 residues. This CDR3 reads CASSWGTGTSPLHF. The CDR3 region has the DNA TGTGCCAGCAGCTGGGGGACAGGGACTTCACCCCTCCACTTT.

This chain connects TRBV5-6 to TRBJ2-7; 10 bases map to TRBD1. The CDR3 has 16 amino acids. Germline loops: CDR1 SGHDT, CDR2 YYEEEE. Trimming at V came to 2 bases and at J to 1 base, leaving 6 bases not matched to a gene. CDR3 protein: CASSFLGTGVSYEQYF. The CDR3, as DNA: TGTGCCAGCAGCTTTCTCGGGACAGGGGTTTCCTACGAGCAGTACTTC.

V and J are TRBV9 and TRBJ2-7, with 7 bases lining up with TRBD1. The CDR3 covers 15 residues. CDR1 SGDLS and CDR2 YYNGEE come from the germline V gene. The V segment lost 3 bases and the J segment 4 bases; nucleotides outside the gene matches: 10. In DNA form, the CDR3 reads TGTGCCAGCAGCGCAACAGGGGCTTCCAATTACGAGCAGTACTTC. Protein sequence: CASSATGASNYEQYF.

The chain carries TRBV4-1 and TRBJ2-5; the match to TRBD2 covers 8 bases. V shed 5 bases, J shed 1 base, and the junction held 9 bases outside the gene matches. This CDR3 has 16 residues. Per the germline V gene, CDR1 is MGHRA and CDR2 is YSYEKL. DNA of the CDR3: TGCGCCAGCAGCTCCTCGGTTAGCGGGATCCAAGAGACCCAGTACTTC. Translating it yields CASSSSVSGIQETQYF.

The V gene is TRBV7-9, the J gene TRBJ2-7; tentative D call: TRBD1 (5 bases). This CDR3 comprises 15 residues. In germline, CDR1 is SEHNR, CDR2 FQNEAQ (reference sequence). The V and J ends lost 4 bases and 4 bases respectively, with 17 bases between them. CDR3 residues: CASSSTQGNRYEQYF. The DNA for the CDR3 is TGTGCCAGCAGCTCAACCCAGGGCAACCGGTACGAGCAGTACTTC.

V gene TRBV29-1 combines with J gene TRBJ2-2, with a tentative D call TRBD2 (6 bases). Per germline, CDR1 SQVTM and CDR2 ANQGSEA. This CDR3 has 14 amino acids. Trimming took off 0 bases at V and 5 bases at J, with 10 bases between the two ends. The CDR3 DNA reads as TGCAGCGTTGAAGATTCCCGGGGGACCGGGGAGCTGTTTTTT. Protein: CSVEDSRGTGELFF.

This clone was counted once. This sequence joins TRBV4-3 and TRBJ1-4; the D gene is possibly TRBD1 (6 bases). The CDR3 is made up of 16 amino acids. V lost 2 bases and J lost 8, with 18 bases in between. Per germline, CDR1 LGHNA and CDR2 YSLEER. The CDR3 region has the DNA TGCGCCAGCAGCCAACACGCCAGGGGCATCGGAGAAAAACTGTTTTTT. Translating it yields CASSQHARGIGEKLFF.

The chain is built from TRBV7-9 and TRBJ2-3; perhaps TRBD1 as D (7 bases). CDR3 length equals 15 residues. The germline V and J ends were trimmed by 5 bases and 2 bases, with 14 bases remaining between them. CDR1 is SEHNR, CDR2 FQNEAQ, per germline (reference sequence). The CDR3 DNA follows: TGTGCCAGCAGCAGGAGGGACAGTTCCACAGATACGCAGTATTTT. This translates into CASSRRDSSTDTQYF.

The rearrangement uses TRBV7-6 and TRBJ2-3; 13 positions match TRBD2. This CDR3 contains 19 residues. Germline CDR1 SGHVS, CDR2 FNYEAQ. V lost 0 bases to trimming and J lost 4 bases; unmatched junction nucleotides: 10. DNA for the CDR3: TGTGCCAGCAGCTTAGCGGCCCCACTAGCGGGAGGGCGTGCAGATACGCAGTATTTT. Protein product: CASSLAAPLAGGRADTQYF.

This chain uses TRBV7-6 with TRBJ2-7, with a possible D match to TRBD2 (6 bases). Germline V gives CDR1 SGHVS, CDR2 FNYEAQ. This CDR3 contains 15 residues. V was trimmed by 5 bases and J by 4 bases, leaving 18 bases between them. CDR3 amino acids: CASSPPGGIRYEQYF. Written as DNA, the CDR3 is TGTGCCAGCAGCCCCCCAGGCGGGATCCGGTACGAGCAGTACTTC.

The rearrangement links TRBV30 to TRBJ2-7, with D possibly being TRBD1 (6 bases). CDR1 GTSNPN and CDR2 SVGIG come from the germline V gene (reference sequence). The germline V and J ends were trimmed by 7 bases and 5 bases, with 15 bases remaining between them. The CDR3 spans 12 residues. CDR3 DNA sequence: TGTGCCTTCCAGGGGATCGAACACGAGCAGTACTTC. It specifies CAFQGIEHEQYF.

The table lists this clone with a count of one. This sequence joins TRBV2 and TRBJ1-5; 7 positions match TRBD1. This CDR3 contains 16 residues. Germline CDR1 reads SNHLY; CDR2 reads FYNNEI. Trimming removed 2 bases from V and 4 bases from J; junction bases left unmatched: 8. Here the CDR3 reads CASSETITGANQPQHF. The CDR3 DNA sequence: TGTGCCAGCAGTGAAACCATAACAGGGGCGAATCAGCCCCAGCATTTT. Looking up the rest from reference TRBV2 and TRBJ1-5 gives the full variable domain: EPEVTQTPSHQVTQMGQEVILRCVPISNHLYFYWYRQILGQKVEFLVSFYNNEISEKSEIFDDQFSVERPDGSNFTLKIRSTKLEDSAMYFCASSETITGANQPQHFGDGTRLSIL.